A single sample gave rise to the 19 T cell receptor beta chains below, sequenced in a study of T cell repertoires in cytomegalovirus infection. Using its own MiXCR run on the reads, TCRdb lists one record per CDR3 protein. The sample yields approximately 910,000 distinct CDR3 sequences, approximately 33% seen once. What these receptors recognize is not known. The material sequenced was cultured CD8+ T cells from PBMCs, taken from culture after CMV antigen stimulation. These receptors were obtained from a human donor in good health (CMV status not recorded). Some clones in this sample may be carry-over from other donors' samples.

V is TRBV7-3 and J is TRBJ1-5; possible D gene TRBD1, 6 bases. The CDR3 has 15 amino acids. The ends were cut back, 3 bases at V and 3 bases at J, with 12 bases in the middle. Germline CDR1 SGHTA, CDR2 FQGTGA. CDR3: CASSFYQGSNQPQHF. CDR3 coding DNA: TGTGCCAGCAGCTTTTACCAGGGGTCCAATCAGCCCCAGCATTTT.

This clonotype was counted between two and nine times. This chain uses TRBV6-2 or TRBV6-3 with TRBJ2-5; TRBD2 is a possible D gene (6 bases). The CDR3 spans 17 residues. Trimming removed 4 bases from V and 0 bases from J, with 18 bases in between. Germline V lookup: CDR1 MNHEY, CDR2 SVGEGT. CDR3 bases: TGTGCCAGCAGTTTTCCCGCGTCGGGGGTGGACCAAGAGACCCAGTACTTC. The encoded protein is CASSFPASGVDQETQYF.

This clonotype has a count of ten or more. This chain joins TRBV7-9 and TRBJ2-1, with D uncertain. With 1 base removed from V and 4 bases from J, the gap between germline ends came to 14 bases. CDR1 and CDR2 (germline): SEHNR, FQNEAQ (reference sequence). This CDR3 is built from 16 residues. The CDR3 spells CASSLGKRVKYNEQFF. The DNA of the CDR3 is TGTGCCAGCAGCTTAGGAAAGCGCGTAAAATACAATGAGCAGTTCTTC.

The chain is built from TRBV27 and TRBJ2-7, with 10 bases aligning to TRBD1. V dropped 5 bases and J dropped 7; count of bases not matched to a gene: 11. The CDR3 runs to 15 residues. CDR1 is MNHEY and CDR2 is SMNVEV in the germline V gene (reference sequence). CDR3 sequence (DNA): TGTGCCAGCAGTCCTTTTCGGACAGGGGGGGGAGAGCAGTACTTC. It specifies CASSPFRTGGGEQYF.

The V gene is TRBV11-2, the J gene TRBJ2-7; D is perhaps TRBD2 (5 bases). This CDR3 contains 12 residues. Between the trimmed V and J ends, which lost 3 bases and 7 bases, there was a span of 10 bases. Germline V gene lookup returns CDR1 SGHAT and CDR2 FQNNGV. CDR3 DNA: TGTGCCAGCAGCTTGGCGGGTTGGGAGCAGTACGTC. It is translated as CASSLAGWEQYV.

This clonotype was recorded a few times. The rearrangement links TRBV6-5 to TRBJ2-7; tentatively, D is TRBD1 (5 bases). Trimming stripped 3 bases from V and 2 bases from J, with 17 bases between. Germline V gene sequence: CDR1 MNHEY, CDR2 SVGAGI. The CDR3 runs to 16 residues. For the CDR3, the DNA is TGTGCCAGCAGTTATCGCCCCAGGGTTATGGCCTACGAGCAGTACTTC. Translating it yields CASSYRPRVMAYEQYF.

Concerning this clonotype: An end of the junction does not agree with germline; a read error may underlie this. CDR3 sequence reads: CANSPPPGGYQETQYF. The CDR3 bases are TGTGCCAACAGCCCTCCCCCCGGGGGTTACCAAGAGACCCAGTACTTC. This chain connects TRBV9 to TRBJ2-5, with D maybe TRBD2 (6 bases). The germline V gene has CDR1 SGDLS and CDR2 YYNGEE. The CDR3 runs 16 residues.

The rearrangement links TRBV7-6 to TRBJ2-1, with D perhaps given as TRBD1 or TRBD2 (6 bases each). Per the germline V gene, CDR1 is SGHVS and CDR2 is FNYEAQ. The CDR3 is 15 residues long. Trimming removed 5 bases from V and 4 bases from J, with 15 bases in between. The DNA for the CDR3 is TGTGCCAGCAGCAAAACCGGGGGCCAATACAATGAGCAGTTCTTC. Its translation: CASSKTGGQYNEQFF. Full variable domain (outside the CDR3, taken from reference TRBV7-6 and TRBJ2-1): GAGVSQSPRYKVTKRGQDVALRCDPISGHVSLYWYRQALGQGPEFLTYFNYEAQQDKSGLPNDRFSAERPEGSISTLTIQRTEQRDSAMYRCASSKTGGQYNEQFFGPGTRLTVL.

The V and J genes are TRBV7-6 and TRBJ1-4; D remains ambiguous. Deletions cut 1 base from V and 1 base from J, with 13 bases between. The CDR3 is 17 amino acids. CDR1 and CDR2 from the germline V gene are SGHVS and FNYEAQ. CDR3: CASSLVGRMGTNEKLFF. Written as DNA, the CDR3 is TGTGCCAGCAGCTTAGTTGGCCGCATGGGAACTAATGAAAAACTGTTTTTT. The whole variable domain, filled in from reference TRBV7-6 and TRBJ1-4, reads GAGVSQSPRYKVTKRGQDVALRCDPISGHVSLYWYRQALGQGPEFLTYFNYEAQQDKSGLPNDRFSAERPEGSISTLTIQRTEQRDSAMYRCASSLVGRMGTNEKLFFGSGTQLSVL.

The V and J genes are TRBV7-8 and TRBJ2-7; D is unresolved. Germline V gene data show CDR1 as SGHVS and CDR2 as FQNEAQ. Deletions cut 1 base from V and 2 bases from J, with 9 bases between. There are 14 residues in the CDR3. CDR3 nucleotide sequence: TGTGCCAGCAGCTTAGAATCGGTCACCTACGAGCAGTACTTC. As protein: CASSLESVTYEQYF.

The chain carries TRBV12-3 or TRBV12-4 and TRBJ2-7; tentatively, D is TRBD1 (5 bases). CDR3 length: 17 residues. Trimming took 3 bases from V and 0 from J, leaving 18 bases between them. Here the CDR3 reads CASSFMVGRTSSYEQYV. In DNA form, the CDR3 reads TGTGCCAGCAGTTTTATGGTAGGCAGGACAAGCTCCTACGAGCAGTACGTC.

This sequence joins TRBV7-3 and TRBJ2-1; the D gene is possibly TRBD1 (5 bases). V was clipped by 6 bases and J by 15 bases, with 18 bases between them. This CDR3 has 12 residues. Per the germline V gene, CDR1 is SGHTA and CDR2 is FQGTGA. The CDR3 protein is CASSHDSLVWFF. The DNA for the CDR3 is TGTGCCAGCAGTCACGACAGCCTAGTGTGGTTCTTC.

This clonotype has more than one count but fewer than ten. The V gene is TRBV15, the J gene TRBJ2-5, with a tentative D call TRBD1 (5 bases). Per germline, CDR1 LNHNV and CDR2 YYDKDF (reference sequence). The CDR3 covers 14 residues. With 0 bases removed from V and 2 bases from J, the gap between germline ends came to 7 bases. CDR3 DNA: TGTGCCACCAGCAGAGACACAGGTCAAGAGACCCAGTACTTC. Residues: CATSRDTGQETQYF. The complete variable domain, with remaining parts taken from reference TRBV15 and TRBJ2-5, reads DAMVIQNPRYQVTQFGKPVTLSCSQTLNHNVMYWYQQKSSQAPKLLFHYYDKDFNNEADTPDNFQSRRPNTSFCFLDIRSPGLGDTAMYLCATSRDTGQETQYFGPGTRLLVL.

This sequence joins TRBV7-3 and TRBJ2-2; 9 bases match TRBD1. CDR1 is SGHTA and CDR2 is FQGTGA in the germline V gene. This CDR3 comprises 16 residues. Trimming cost V 4 bases and J 4 bases; bases outside gene matches: 7. In DNA, the CDR3 is TGTGCCAGCAGCTGGGAGGGGACAGGGATCACCGGGGAGCTGTTTTTT. This translates into CASSWEGTGITGELFF.

This clonotype has ten or more counts. V and J are TRBV4-1 and TRBJ2-1; 8 bases are a match to TRBD2. Germline V gives CDR1 MGHRA, CDR2 YSYEKL. This CDR3 contains 15 residues. J lost 3 bases, V lost 0 bases, and 1 base had no gene match. This chain's CDR3 is CASSQELADYNEQFF. The CDR3 DNA sequence: TGCGCCAGCAGCCAAGAACTAGCGGACTACAATGAGCAGTTCTTC.

A few counts support this clonotype. The chain has TRBV15 and TRBJ1-1, with TRBD1 as a possible D gene (5 bases). Trimming removed 3 bases from V and 0 bases from J, with 17 bases in between. CDR1 and CDR2 from the germline V gene are LNHNV and YYDKDF (reference sequence). The CDR3 length is 17 residues. CDR3 amino acids: CATSRAPPHRLNTEAFF. The CDR3 DNA sequence: TGTGCCACCAGCAGGGCCCCTCCGCACAGGTTGAACACTGAAGCTTTCTTT. Full variable domain (missing parts from reference TRBV15 and TRBJ1-1): DAMVIQNPRYQVTQFGKPVTLSCSQTLNHNVMYWYQQKSSQAPKLLFHYYDKDFNNEADTPDNFQSRRPNTSFCFLDIRSPGLGDTAMYLCATSRAPPHRLNTEAFFGQGTRLTVV.

This clonotype was counted only a few times. The chain links TRBV27 to TRBJ1-5, with 9 bases lining up with TRBD1. The CDR3 covers 15 residues. Trimming at V came to 4 bases and at J to 3 bases, leaving 4 bases not matched to a gene. The germline V gene has CDR1 MNHEY and CDR2 SMNVEV (reference sequence). The chain's CDR3 is CASSWTGDLNQPQHF. In DNA, the CDR3 is TGTGCCAGCAGTTGGACAGGGGATCTCAATCAGCCCCAGCATTTT.

As to this clonotype: The junction and the germline gene differ at one end; a read error may be behind it. This chain uses TRBV7-6 with TRBJ2-7; D gene unclear. The CDR3 loop spans 12 amino acids. The germline CDR1 and CDR2 sequences are SGHVS and FNYEAQ. The CDR3 sequence: CVSSPQAGEQYF. The CDR3 DNA is TGTGTCAGCAGCCCCCAGGCTGGCGAGCAGTACTTC.

This clonotype turned up a few times. The chain is built from TRBV6-5 and TRBJ1-4; 7 bases fit TRBD1. The CDR3 runs to 15 residues. The germline CDR1 and CDR2 sequences are MNHEY and SVGAGI. V shed 6 bases and J 3 bases; nucleotides not matched to a gene: 7. This CDR3 is CASSHRGRSNEKLFF. DNA for the CDR3: TGTGCCAGCAGCCACAGGGGCAGGTCTAATGAAAAACTGTTTTTT.